What follows are 7 T cell receptor beta chains derived from one specimen sequenced in a study of cytomegalovirus exposure and HLA in healthy donors. 60 Vbeta and 13 Jbeta primers were used in PCR. Clones were sequenced by immunoSEQ multiplex PCR, and TCRdb holds only the in-frame ones, with some missing. The sample contains 190,000 or so clones, about 80% of which appear only once. The sample comprised PBMCs. Receptors originate from a boy aged 5-17 years in good health and CMV-seronegative.

V and J are TRBV12-5 and TRBJ1-1; unclear D gene. Germline V CDR1 and CDR2: LGHNT, FRNRAP. The CDR3 sequence is 18 residues long. V shed 0 bases and J shed 0 bases, with 17 bases lying between them. The chain's CDR3 is CASGLVLGSGKVNTEAFF. CDR3 coding DNA: TGTGCTAGTGGTTTGGTACTAGGGTCGGGGAAGGTGAACACTGAAGCTTTCTTT.

A single count supports this clone. The rearrangement uses TRBV12-5 and TRBJ1-5, with no clear D. Looked up from germline, CDR1 is LGHNT and CDR2 is FRNRAP. This CDR3 spans 12 amino acids. With 6 bases removed from V and 5 bases from J, the gap between germline ends came to 8 bases. The CDR3 is CASGRGDQPQHF. The CDR3 DNA follows: TGTGCTAGTGGACGGGGAGATCAGCCCCAGCATTTT.

The J gene is TRBJ1-5, the V gene TRBV5-6, with unresolved D. The ends were cut back, 2 bases at V and 0 bases at J, with 12 bases in the middle. The CDR3 sequence is 16 residues long. The V gene's germline CDR1 is SGHDT and CDR2 YYEEEE. The CDR3 bases are TGTGCCAGCAGCTTTTACGGGGAAAATAGCAATCAGCCCCAGCATTTT. Amino acid sequence: CASSFYGENSNQPQHF.

This chain links TRBV27 with TRBJ1-3, with no clear D. Per the germline V gene, CDR1 is MNHEY and CDR2 is SMNVEV (reference sequence). The CDR3 covers 13 residues. V lost 5 bases and J 3 bases, leaving 8 bases between the germline ends. CDR3 amino acids: CASSPMSGNTIYF. The CDR3 bases are TGTGCCAGCAGTCCGATGAGTGGAAACACCATATATTTT.

V gene TRBV7-8 combines with J gene TRBJ1-2; the D is unclear. The V gene lost 1 base and the J gene lost 8 bases, with 17 bases spanning the gap. The CDR3 sequence is 15 residues long. Germline lookup yields CDR1 SGHVS and CDR2 FQNEAQ. DNA for the CDR3: TGTGCCAGCAGCTTAGATTTAGGGAGAATGGGGGGCTACACCTTC. Translated: CASSLDLGRMGGYTF.

The chain uses TRBV19 and TRBJ1-4, with 7 bases aligning to TRBD1. Germline V lookup: CDR1 LNHDA, CDR2 SQIVND (reference sequence). The CDR3 covers 16 residues. Losses at the gene ends were 0 bases for V and 5 bases for J; bases not matched to a gene: 6. In DNA, the CDR3 is TGTGCCAGTAGTATAGATCTTTGGGGACAGAATGAAAAACTGTTTTTT. Translation: CASSIDLWGQNEKLFF.

This sequence joins TRBV19 and TRBJ1-2; D is perhaps TRBD1 (5 bases). This CDR3 is built from 11 residues. Looked up from germline, CDR1 is LNHDA and CDR2 is SQIVND (reference sequence). Trimming left V 5 bases short and J 4 bases short, with 5 bases between. This CDR3 is CASSQGYGYTF. The CDR3 DNA reads as TGTGCCAGTAGTCAGGGCTATGGCTACACCTTC.